The rows below give T cell receptor beta chains drawn from one sample of a study of PD-1 blockade in classical Hodgkin lymphoma. Profiling relied on immunoSEQ multiplex PCR, and the TCRdb table lists in-frame clones only, not all of them. The sample yields about 28,000 clones, roughly 77% seen once. Sample: peripheral blood mononuclear cells (PBMCs), taken before the fourth cycle of nivolumab. The source is a human donor with classical Hodgkin lymphoma. The CDR3 runs from the conserved cysteine through the conserved F or W. D genes are given only for firm matches. Expanded clones get a size class; other rows say once, few or many, or leave the size out.

>TRBJ2-1|TRBV5-4|TRBD2|NA
TGTGCCAGCAGCCAGCCGACTAGCAGAAACAATGAGCAGTTCTTC
CASSQPTSRNNEQFF
>TRBJ1-5|TRBV6-1|TRBD1|few
TGTGCCAGTTCTAGCATGGGACAGGGGGTTCAGCCCCAGCATTTT
CASSSMGQGVQPQHF
>TRBJ2-5|TRBV18|NA|few
TGTGCCAGCTCACCAAGACAGTCGGAGACCCAGTACTTC
CASSPRQSETQYF
>TRBJ2-3|TRBV5-1|NA|NA
TGCGCCAGCAGCCTGGTGAGCGGGAGCACAGATACGCAGTATTTT
CASSLVSGSTDTQYF
>TRBJ2-3|TRBV19|TRBD1|few
TGTGCCAGTAGTATAAGGTCCGGGACAGGGGAAGATACGCAGTATTTT
CASSIRSGTGEDTQYF
>TRBJ2-3|TRBV10-3|NA|NA
TGTGCCATCGGAACAGGGTCTGGAGTAGATACGCAGTATTTT
CAIGTGSGVDTQYF
>TRBJ2-1|TRBV27|TRBD2|NA
TGTGCCAGCAGTTTATCAAGCGGGAGAATTGTTGATGAGCAGTTCTTC
CASSLSSGRIVDEQFF
>TRBJ1-2|TRBV5-1|NA|NA
TGCGCCAGCAGCTTAGGTTTGACAGGAGACGCCTATGGCTACACCTTC
CASSLGLTGDAYGYTF
>TRBJ2-1|TRBV6-1|NA|NA
TGTGCCAGCACTGGGTACAATGAGCAGTTCTTC
CASTGYNEQFF
>TRBJ2-1|TRBV7-9|NA|NA
TGTGCCAGCAGCCCCCGACAGGTTGCCTACAATGAGCAGTTCTTC
CASSPRQVAYNEQFF